Listed here are 6 T cell receptor beta chains from one sample, sequenced in a study of blood T cell repertoires in COVID-19. Using immunoSEQ multiplex PCR, the repertoire was profiled, and TCRdb retains in-frame clones only, with some absent. This table holds around 380,000 clones, roughly 86% found once. Sequencing used PBMCs or T cells enriched from blood (not recorded which). The receptors here all came from a man younger than 45 who had recovered from COVID-19.

J is TRBJ2-3 and V is TRBV4-2, with 11 bases that match TRBD1. Germline V gene lookup returns CDR1 LGHNA and CDR2 YNFKEQ. The CDR3 has 16 amino acids. Trimming at V came to 1 base and at J to 7 bases, leaving 7 bases not matched to a gene. CDR3 protein: CASSQATRDRGYTQYF. As DNA, the CDR3 is TGTGCCAGCAGCCAAGCTACCAGGGACAGGGGGTATACGCAGTATTTT.

This clone was seen repeatedly, ten times or more. J is TRBJ2-7 and V is TRBV5-1; D uncertain. V lost 0 bases and J lost 6, with 13 bases in between. CDR1 and CDR2 (germline): SGHRS, YFSETQ. This CDR3 comprises 14 residues. CDR3 loop: CASSLVGGVGEQYF. The CDR3 bases are TGCGCCAGCAGCTTGGTTGGCGGTGTCGGCGAGCAGTACTTC.

The CDR3 region is CASSSLGGNYGYTF. In DNA, the CDR3 is TGTGCCAGCAGCTCTCTGGGGGGAAACTATGGCTACACCTTC. The chain is built from TRBV5-4 and TRBJ1-2; possibly TRBD1 for D (5 bases). CDR1 and CDR2 from the germline V gene are SGHNT and YYREEE (reference sequence). The CDR3 is 14 residues long. V was cut by 3 bases and J by 2 bases, with 11 bases left in between.

The chain carries TRBV3-1 (or the pseudogene TRBV3-2) and TRBJ2-2, with TRBD1 matching over 11 bases. The CDR3 contains 15 residues. Germline trimming cut 4 bases from V and 4 bases from J; bases unmatched to any gene: 2. CDR1 and CDR2 from the germline V gene are LGHDT and YNNKEL (reference sequence). CDR3 in amino acids: CASSPGQGATGELFF. The CDR3 DNA reads TGTGCCAGCAGCCCCGGACAGGGGGCCACCGGGGAGCTGTTTTTT.

This clone occurred once. The chain recombines TRBV7-2 with TRBJ2-1; D possibly corresponds to TRBD1 (6 bases). V dropped 3 bases and J dropped 10 bases, with 10 bases sitting between them. CDR1 and CDR2 from the germline V gene are SGHTA and FQGNSA. This CDR3 is 12 amino acids long. The CDR3 DNA reads TGTGCCAGCAGCTTTGGGGGCCGGGAGCAGTTCTTC. Translating gives CASSFGGREQFF.

The V and J genes are TRBV3-1 (or the pseudogene TRBV3-2) and TRBJ1-1; D is unresolved. The CDR3 totals 14 residues. From germline, CDR1 is LGHDT and CDR2 YNNKEL (reference sequence). Deletions cut 2 bases from V and 5 bases from J, with 12 bases between. The CDR3 is CASSQPGSDTEAFF. DNA for the CDR3: TGTGCCAGCAGCCAACCGGGTTCGGATACTGAAGCTTTCTTT.